The 8 T cell receptor beta chains in this list originate from one sample, sequenced in a study of blood T cells in healthy people across ages (dated by TCRdb to the mid-2010s). The library came from 5' RACE. Sequencing instrument: Illumina HiSeq 2500. A second PCR of about 6 to 11 cycles was run with a J-beta primer mix and a sample-barcoded 5' primer. TCRdb handled the public reads itself, with Q25 trimming in fastp and clone calling in MiXCR, and kept productive beta chains. Identical CDR3 protein sequences are pooled into one entry, listed with their most common genes and DNA. The sample table shows around 520,000 distinct CDR3 sequences, and 27% are seen once. The ten largest clones represent approximately 3.5% of the sample. These data were also reused for a study on T cells of mothers and their children.

The sample taken for sequencing was blood. Receptors originate from a boy aged 2 to 9 in good health.

This chain connects TRBV6-5 to TRBJ2-5; D might be TRBD1 (5 bases). In germline, CDR1 is MNHEY, CDR2 SVGAGI. This CDR3 contains 15 residues. V was clipped by 0 bases and J by 5 bases, with 13 bases between them. In nucleotides, the CDR3 is TGTGCCAGCAGTTACTCGAAGAGCAGGGTTGAGACCCAGTACTTC. Translation gives CASSYSKSRVETQYF.

V usage is TRBV30 and J usage is TRBJ2-7, with 13 bases matching TRBD2. Germline V gene lookup returns CDR1 GTSNPN and CDR2 SVGIG (reference sequence). The V segment lost 1 base and the J segment 2 bases; nucleotides outside the gene matches: 2. The CDR3 extends over 15 amino acids. CDR3 coding DNA: TGTGCCTGGAGTGGGGGACTAGCGGGAACCTACGAGCAGTACTTC. This gives the protein CAWSGGLAGTYEQYF.

V and J are TRBV5-1 and TRBJ2-3; D possibly matches TRBD1 or TRBD2 (5 bases each). Trimming removed 0 bases at V and 1 base at J, with 9 bases between. The CDR3 extends over 15 amino acids. Germline CDR1 reads SGHRS; CDR2 reads YFSETQ. The CDR3 DNA is TGCGCCAGCAGCTTGGTACCGGGGCGCACAGATACGCAGTATTTT. This sequence encodes CASSLVPGRTDTQYF.

The chain combines TRBV12-3 or TRBV12-4 with TRBJ2-3, with 10 bases identical to TRBD2. The CDR3 length is 13 residues. The junction had 11 bases not matched to a gene; V was cut back by 6 bases and J by 14 bases. The chain's CDR3 is CASSPDLAGAMYF. The CDR3 DNA reads as TGTGCCAGCAGCCCGGATCTAGCGGGGGCCATGTATTTT.

The chain recombines TRBV15 with TRBJ2-2, with unresolved D. The V end was cut by 0 bases, the J end by 3 bases, with 5 bases between. CDR3 length: 14 amino acids. Germline V gives CDR1 LNHNV, CDR2 YYDKDF (reference sequence). The CDR3 spells CATSRDPYTGELFF. CDR3 nucleotide sequence: TGTGCCACCAGCAGAGATCCCTACACCGGGGAGCTGTTTTTT.

This clonotype has only a few counts. The chain carries TRBV6-5 and TRBJ2-7; no firm D call. V was shortened by 0 bases and J by 4 bases, with 13 bases between the two germline ends. This CDR3 is 15 amino acids long. CDR1 and CDR2 (germline): MNHEY, SVGAGI. The CDR3 reads CASSYSRLVWYEQYF. CDR3 bases: TGTGCCAGCAGTTACTCGAGGCTAGTCTGGTACGAGCAGTACTTC.

The chain employs TRBV10-3 and TRBJ2-3, with TRBD1 matching 7 bases. The CDR3 spans 14 residues. V shed 2 bases and J 3 bases; nucleotides not matched to a gene: 2. CDR1 is ENHRY, CDR2 SYGVKD, per germline. The chain's CDR3 is CAISEPDRTDTQYF. The CDR3 bases are TGTGCCATCAGTGAGCCGGACAGGACAGATACGCAGTATTTT.

The table lists this clonotype with a few counts. This chain uses TRBV10-3 with TRBJ1-2, with D tentatively TRBD1 (5 bases). There are 14 residues in the CDR3. Looked up from germline, CDR1 is ENHRY and CDR2 is SYGVKD. V lost 3 bases to trimming and J lost 4 bases, with 12 bases between them. The CDR3 spells CAISESGTGYGYTF. In DNA form, the CDR3 reads TGTGCCATCAGTGAATCAGGGACGGGCTATGGCTACACCTTC.